Presented here are 28 T cell receptor beta chains from one specimen sequenced in a study of OX40 agonist ivuxolimab in advanced cancers. The assay was immunoSEQ multiplex PCR, and TCRdb's table has in-frame clones only and misses some. The sample holds 20,000 to 25,000 clones, roughly 79% seen once. Sequencing was performed on CD4+ or CD8+ T cells sorted from blood, taken in a trial of the OX40 agonist ivuxolimab. All receptors come from an adult with an advanced solid tumor such as melanoma, head and neck, liver or kidney cancer.

This rearrangement joins TRBV30 to TRBJ1-6, with D perhaps matching TRBD1 (5 bases). Trimming left V 0 bases short and J 6 bases short, with 18 bases between. Germline V gives CDR1 GTSNPN, CDR2 SVGIG (reference sequence). The CDR3 runs to 17 residues. CDR3 in amino acids: CAWSVGRQKFLNSPLHF. The CDR3 nucleotides read TGTGCCTGGAGTGTCGGGCGACAGAAGTTCCTTAATTCACCCCTCCACTTT.

J is TRBJ1-2 and V is TRBV25-1; no firm D call. This CDR3 is 12 amino acids long. V lost 4 bases, J lost 1 base, and 4 bases lay in between. In germline, CDR1 is MGHDK, CDR2 SYGVNS. CDR3 sequence (DNA): TGTGCCAGCAGTGCTCTTAACTATGGCTACACCTTC. It is translated as CASSALNYGYTF.

This clone was observed a single time. This chain joins TRBV6-5 and TRBJ2-7; 7 nucleotides align to TRBD1. V shed 2 bases and J 5 bases; nucleotides not matched to a gene: 3. CDR1 MNHEY and CDR2 SVGAGI come from the germline V gene. The CDR3 consists of 13 residues. The CDR3 region has the DNA TGTGCCAGCAGTTACACAGGGGTGGACGAGCAGTACTTC. Protein: CASSYTGVDEQYF.

CDR3 DNA sequence: TGTGCCAGCAGCTTTGGGGGCTCCTACAATGAGCAGTTCTTC. Translation: CASSFGGSYNEQFF. The chain joins TRBV7-8 to TRBJ2-1; perhaps D is TRBD1 or TRBD2 (5 bases each). The CDR3 runs to 14 residues. The germline V and J ends were trimmed by 3 bases and 0 bases, with 6 bases remaining between them. Germline V gene data show CDR1 as SGHVS and CDR2 as FQNEAQ.

The chain joins TRBV2 to TRBJ2-5, with 9 bases matching TRBD1. V shed 3 bases, J shed 5 bases, and the junction held 16 bases outside the gene matches. Germline V gene lookup returns CDR1 SNHLY and CDR2 FYNNEI. The CDR3 consists of 18 residues. CDR3: CASSDGQGSFLAYETQYF. The CDR3 nucleotides are TGTGCCAGCAGTGACGGACAGGGGTCTTTCTTGGCATATGAGACCCAGTACTTC.

The chain uses TRBV11-3 and TRBJ1-1; D is undetermined. V lost 1 base, J lost 5 bases, and 8 bases lay in between. The germline gives CDR1 SGHNT, CDR2 YENEEA. The CDR3 totals 13 residues. As DNA, the CDR3 is TGTGCCAGCAGCTTAGGAGGGCGAACTGAAGCTTTCTTT. Residues: CASSLGGRTEAFF.

The chain combines TRBV27 with TRBJ1-2; D is unresolved. V was pared by 3 bases and J by 2 bases, with 10 bases between. There are 14 residues in the CDR3. Germline loops: CDR1 MNHEY, CDR2 SMNVEV (reference sequence). This CDR3 is CASSFGRFNYGYTF. The CDR3 DNA sequence: TGTGCCAGCAGTTTCGGACGGTTCAACTATGGCTACACCTTC.

The gene calls are TRBV7-9 and TRBJ2-3; TRBD2 aligns across 8 bases. The trim removed 3 bases at V and 5 bases at J, leaving 10 bases unmatched. CDR3 length equals 16 residues. Germline V gene lookup returns CDR1 SEHNR and CDR2 FQNEAQ (reference sequence). The CDR3 region is CASSFGGVLAGDTQYF. CDR3 DNA sequence: TGTGCCAGCAGCTTTGGTGGTGTTCTAGCGGGAGATACGCAGTATTTT.

This chain uses TRBV2 with TRBJ2-3; D perhaps matches TRBD2 (6 bases). CDR1 and CDR2 (germline): SNHLY, FYNNEI. V dropped 3 bases and J dropped 1 base, with 11 bases sitting between them. The length of the CDR3 is 15 residues. The CDR3 protein is CASSERDVRTDTQYF. The CDR3 region has the DNA TGTGCCAGCAGTGAGCGGGACGTACGCACAGATACGCAGTATTTT.

The rearrangement joins TRBV4-1 to TRBJ2-3, with 9 positions matching TRBD2. Trimming took 4 bases from V and 2 from J; bases not matched to a gene: 13. CDR3 length: 18 amino acids. The germline CDR1 and CDR2 sequences are MGHRA and YSYEKL. The CDR3 loop is CASSLRGGGAILTDTQYF. CDR3 DNA sequence: TGCGCCAGCAGCCTAAGAGGCGGGGGGGCAATTCTCACAGATACGCAGTATTTT.

A few counts support this clone. CDR3 nucleotide sequence: TGCGCCAGCAGCCCGGCGGGCCGGATGAACACTGAAGCTTTCTTT. It translates to CASSPAGRMNTEAFF. V gene TRBV5-1 combines with J gene TRBJ1-1; D call uncertain. CDR1 is SGHRS, CDR2 YFSETQ, per germline. With 4 bases removed from V and 0 bases from J, the gap between germline ends came to 13 bases. This CDR3 has 15 amino acids.

The chain carries TRBV7-3 and TRBJ1-1; D gene ambiguous. Trimming cost V 5 bases and J 0 bases, with 13 bases left between them. CDR1 SGHTA and CDR2 FQGTGA come from the germline V gene. This CDR3 spans 15 amino acids. DNA for the CDR3: TGTGCCAGCAGCGTAGGACTCCGGATGAACACTGAAGCTTTCTTT. As protein: CASSVGLRMNTEAFF.

The V and J genes are TRBV7-3 and TRBJ2-3; possibly TRBD2 for D (5 bases). V was pared by 2 bases and J by 1 base, with 16 bases between. Germline V CDR1 and CDR2: SGHTA, FQGTGA. The CDR3 extends over 17 amino acids. CDR3 residues: CASSLRGPPRGTDTQYF. The CDR3 DNA reads as TGTGCCAGCAGCTTACGGGGTCCGCCCCGGGGCACAGATACGCAGTATTTT. Looking up the rest from reference TRBV7-3 and TRBJ2-3 gives the full variable domain: GAGVSQTPSNKVTEKGKYVELRCDPISGHTALYWYRQSLGQGPEFLIYFQGTGAADDSGLPNDRFFAVRPEGSVSTLKIQRTERGDSAVYLCASSLRGPPRGTDTQYFGPGTRLTVL.

The chain combines TRBV7-2 with TRBJ2-1; 9 nucleotides match TRBD2. With 1 base clipped from V and 2 bases from J, the junction kept 3 bases outside the gene matches. CDR3 size: 16 residues. Per the germline V gene, CDR1 is SGHTA and CDR2 is FQGNSA. CDR3: CASSLVAGGPYNEQFF. DNA for the CDR3: TGTGCCAGCAGCTTAGTTGCGGGGGGGCCCTACAATGAGCAGTTCTTC.

V gene TRBV5-6 combines with J gene TRBJ2-2, with 7 bases fitting TRBD1. V was clipped by 1 base and J by 6 bases; unmatched bases: 18. CDR1 is SGHDT and CDR2 is YYEEEE in the germline V gene. The CDR3 loop spans 19 amino acids. This CDR3 is CASSLKGQPLWVGPGELFF. The DNA for the CDR3 is TGTGCCAGCAGCTTGAAGGGACAGCCCCTGTGGGTCGGGCCCGGGGAGCTGTTTTTT.

The chain links TRBV19 to TRBJ1-3; D uncertain. Germline V lookup: CDR1 LNHDA, CDR2 SQIVND (reference sequence). Trimming pared 3 bases from V and 3 bases from J, leaving 9 bases between. The CDR3 totals 14 residues. The CDR3 DNA reads as TGTGCCAGTAGTATTCTGAACAGTGGAAACACCATATATTTT. This sequence encodes CASSILNSGNTIYF.

This chain links TRBV2 with TRBJ2-2, with D possibly called TRBD1 or TRBD2 (5 bases each). The V end was cut by 10 bases, the J end by 0 bases, with 21 bases between. This CDR3 region has 17 residues. The germline CDR1 and CDR2 sequences are SNHLY and FYNNEI. CDR3 loop: CAIPVNWGTANTGELFF. The DNA for the CDR3 is TGTGCCATCCCAGTAAACTGGGGGACCGCGAACACCGGGGAGCTGTTTTTT.

The sample holds a few counts of this clone. This chain uses TRBV19 with TRBJ1-2; 7 nucleotides agree with TRBD1. The CDR3 covers 14 residues. Germline loops: CDR1 LNHDA, CDR2 SQIVND (reference sequence). V lost 7 bases to trimming and J lost 4 bases; unmatched junction nucleotides: 9. The CDR3 sequence is CASKGGWTGYGYTF. The DNA of the CDR3 is TGTGCCAGTAAAGGCGGGTGGACAGGCTATGGCTACACCTTC.

J is TRBJ1-2 and V is TRBV9; maybe TRBD1 (6 bases). The CDR3 extends over 17 amino acids. With 0 bases removed from V and 4 bases from J, the gap between germline ends came to 19 bases. CDR1 and CDR2 (germline): SGDLS, YYNGEE. CDR3 in amino acids: CASSVDPLGGVTYGYTF. The CDR3, as DNA: TGTGCCAGCAGCGTAGACCCCCTGGGGGGCGTAACCTATGGCTACACCTTC.

The rearrangement uses TRBV21-1 and TRBJ2-3. TRBV21-1 is a pseudogene locus. The CDR3 covers 15 residues. CDR3 bases: TGTGCCAGCAGCAAACCGGGCGTGTGGACAGATACGCAGTATTTT. It codes for CASSKPGVWTDTQYF.

This chain links TRBV5-1 with TRBJ1-2; TRBD1 is a possible D gene (5 bases). The germline CDR1 and CDR2 sequences are SGHRS and YFSETQ. The CDR3 spans 12 residues. V was cut by 7 bases and J by 4 bases, with 11 bases left in between. CDR3 region: CASSAGTYGYTF. CDR3 sequence (DNA): TGCGCCAGCTCGGCAGGGACCTATGGCTACACCTTC.

This chain connects TRBV30 to TRBJ1-1; D gene ambiguous. The CDR3 contains 11 residues. V was trimmed by 4 bases and J by 6 bases, leaving 9 bases between them. Germline-derived CDR1 and CDR2 are GTSNPN and SVGIG (reference sequence). In nucleotides, the CDR3 is TGTGCCTGGATAACCGGGGCTGAAGCTTTCTTT. Its translation is CAWITGAEAFF.

The V call is TRBV6-5, the J call TRBJ2-7; D perhaps matches TRBD1 (5 bases). CDR3 length: 14 residues. Trimming removed 2 bases from V and 6 bases from J, with 14 bases in between. Germline V gives CDR1 MNHEY, CDR2 SVGAGI. The CDR3 DNA sequence: TGTGCCAGCAGTTACGACAGTTGGGGTGGCGAGCAGTACTTC. The encoded protein is CASSYDSWGGEQYF.

The chain carries TRBV11-2 and TRBJ1-3, with TRBD1 matching 8 bases. V lost 3 bases and J lost 0; bases outside the gene matches: 4. The CDR3 consists of 16 residues. Per the germline V gene, CDR1 is SGHAT and CDR2 is FQNNGV. The CDR3 nucleotides are TGTGCCAGCAGCTTCTTGACAGGGGCCTCTGGAAACACCATATATTTT. Residues: CASSFLTGASGNTIYF. The whole variable domain, remainder taken from reference TRBV11-2 and TRBJ1-3, is EAGVAQSPRYKIIEKRQSVAFWCNPISGHATLYWYQQILGQGPKLLIQFQNNGVVDDSQLPKDRFSAERLKGVDSTLKIQPAKLEDSAVYLCASSFLTGASGNTIYFGEGSWLTVV.

V and J are TRBV2 and TRBJ1-1; 9 bases are shared with TRBD1. The J segment lost 4 bases and the V segment lost 6 bases, leaving 12 bases of the junction unmatched. CDR3 length: 16 amino acids. The germline V gene has CDR1 SNHLY and CDR2 FYNNEI. The CDR3 is CASRGQGVGSTTEAFF. In DNA, the CDR3 is TGTGCCAGCAGGGGACAGGGTGTGGGTTCCACCACTGAAGCTTTCTTT.

The V call is TRBV6-5, the J call TRBJ1-2, with D tentatively TRBD1 (6 bases). Trimming left V 4 bases short and J 8 bases short, with 11 bases between. This CDR3 spans 12 amino acids. Looked up from germline, CDR1 is MNHEY and CDR2 is SVGAGI. CDR3 in DNA: TGTGCCAGCAGTTTTACAGGGAGAGGCTACACCTTC. Its protein is CASSFTGRGYTF.

The CDR3 DNA reads as TGTGCCAGCAGCTCCTGGACAGGGGGAAATTACACCGGGGAGCTGTTTTTT. Its protein product is CASSSWTGGNYTGELFF. This chain uses TRBV21-1 with TRBJ2-2; TRBD1, the D gene given by the table, was not confirmed from the DNA. TRBV21-1 is listed as a pseudogene. The CDR3 totals 17 residues.

For this clone: The junction shows a germline mismatch at one end, possibly a read error. The chain is built from TRBV15 and TRBJ1-2, with 7 bases aligning to TRBD1. There are 17 residues in the CDR3. Per germline, CDR1 LNHNV and CDR2 YYDKDF (reference sequence). Written as DNA, the CDR3 is TGTGCCACCAGCCGAGAGAGGGGTAGACAGGGCCTGGATGGCTACACCTTC. It encodes CATSRERGRQGLDGYTF.